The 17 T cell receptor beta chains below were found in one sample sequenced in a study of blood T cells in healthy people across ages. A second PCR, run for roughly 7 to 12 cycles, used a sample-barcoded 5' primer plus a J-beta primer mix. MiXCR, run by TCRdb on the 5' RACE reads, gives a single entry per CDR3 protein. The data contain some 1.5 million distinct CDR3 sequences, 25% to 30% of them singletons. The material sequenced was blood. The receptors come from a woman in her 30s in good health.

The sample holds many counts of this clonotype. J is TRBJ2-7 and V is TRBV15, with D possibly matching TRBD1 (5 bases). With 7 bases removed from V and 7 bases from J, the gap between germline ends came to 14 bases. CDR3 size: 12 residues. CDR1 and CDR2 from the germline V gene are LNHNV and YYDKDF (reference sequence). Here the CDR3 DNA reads TGTGCCACCAACAGGCGCCTAGGGGAGCAGTACTTC. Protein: CATNRRLGEQYF.

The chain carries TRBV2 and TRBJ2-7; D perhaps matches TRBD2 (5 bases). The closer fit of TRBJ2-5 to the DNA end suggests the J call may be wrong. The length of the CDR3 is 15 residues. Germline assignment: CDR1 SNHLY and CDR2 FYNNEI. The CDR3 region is CASSPQWGSEGTQYF. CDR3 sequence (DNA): TGTGCCAGCAGCCCCCAGTGGGGATCTGAGGGGACCCAGTACTTC.

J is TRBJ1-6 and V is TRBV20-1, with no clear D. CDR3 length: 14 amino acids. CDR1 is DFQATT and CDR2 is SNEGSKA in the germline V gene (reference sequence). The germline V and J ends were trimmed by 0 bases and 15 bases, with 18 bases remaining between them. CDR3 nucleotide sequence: TGCAGTGCTAGAGATAATTTAGAGGGTATTAACCTCCACTTT. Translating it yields CSARDNLEGINLHF.

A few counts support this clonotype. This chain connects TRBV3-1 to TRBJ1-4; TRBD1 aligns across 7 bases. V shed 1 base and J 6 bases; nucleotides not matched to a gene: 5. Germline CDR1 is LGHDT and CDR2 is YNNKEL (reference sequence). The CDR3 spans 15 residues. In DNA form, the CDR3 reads TGTGCCAGCAGCCAAGCCGGGACAGAGGATGAAAAACTGTTTTTT. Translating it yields CASSQAGTEDEKLFF.

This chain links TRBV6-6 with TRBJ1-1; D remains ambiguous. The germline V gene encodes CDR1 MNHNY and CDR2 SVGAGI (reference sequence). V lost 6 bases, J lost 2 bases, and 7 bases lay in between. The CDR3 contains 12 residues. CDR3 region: CASRDTNTEAFF. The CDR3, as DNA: TGTGCCAGCAGGGATACCAACACTGAAGCTTTCTTT.

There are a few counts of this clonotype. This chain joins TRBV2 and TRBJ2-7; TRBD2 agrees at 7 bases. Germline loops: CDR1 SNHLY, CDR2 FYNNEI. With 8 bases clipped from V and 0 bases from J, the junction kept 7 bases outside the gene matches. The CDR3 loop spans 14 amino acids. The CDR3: CASSERGPSYEQYF. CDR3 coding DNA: TGTGCCAGCTCAGAGCGGGGCCCCTCCTACGAGCAGTACTTC.

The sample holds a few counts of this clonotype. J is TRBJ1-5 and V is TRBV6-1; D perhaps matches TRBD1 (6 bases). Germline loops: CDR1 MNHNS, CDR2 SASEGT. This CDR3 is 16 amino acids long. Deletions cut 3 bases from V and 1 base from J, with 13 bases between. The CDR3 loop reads CASSDRARGSNQPQHF. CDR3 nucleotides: TGTGCCAGCAGTGACAGGGCAAGGGGGAGCAATCAGCCCCAGCATTTT.

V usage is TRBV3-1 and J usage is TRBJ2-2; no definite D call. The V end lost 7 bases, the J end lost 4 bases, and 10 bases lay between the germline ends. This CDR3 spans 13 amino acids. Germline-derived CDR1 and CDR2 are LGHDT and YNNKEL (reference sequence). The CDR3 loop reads CASTILTTGELFF. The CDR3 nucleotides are TGTGCCAGCACCATTTTGACCACCGGGGAGCTGTTTTTT.

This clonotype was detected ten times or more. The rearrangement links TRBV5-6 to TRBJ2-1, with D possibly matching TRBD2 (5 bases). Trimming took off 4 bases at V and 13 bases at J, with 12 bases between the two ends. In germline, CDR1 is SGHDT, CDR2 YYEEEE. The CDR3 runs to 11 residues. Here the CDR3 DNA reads TGTGCCAGCAGCCGCGATGAGGGACAGTTCTTC. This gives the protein CASSRDEGQFF.

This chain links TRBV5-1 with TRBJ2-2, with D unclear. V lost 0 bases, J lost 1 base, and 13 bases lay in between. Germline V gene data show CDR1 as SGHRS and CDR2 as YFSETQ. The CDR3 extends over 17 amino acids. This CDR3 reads CASSLGAVTLNTGELFF. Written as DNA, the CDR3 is TGCGCCAGCAGCTTGGGGGCCGTGACGTTGAACACCGGGGAGCTGTTTTTT.

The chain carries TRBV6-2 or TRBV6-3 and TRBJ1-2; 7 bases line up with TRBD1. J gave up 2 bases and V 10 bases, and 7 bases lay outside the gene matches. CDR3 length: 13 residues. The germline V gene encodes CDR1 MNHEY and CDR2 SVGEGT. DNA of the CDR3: TGTGCCATCACGGGGACAGAGAACTATGGCTACACCTTC. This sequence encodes CAITGTENYGYTF.

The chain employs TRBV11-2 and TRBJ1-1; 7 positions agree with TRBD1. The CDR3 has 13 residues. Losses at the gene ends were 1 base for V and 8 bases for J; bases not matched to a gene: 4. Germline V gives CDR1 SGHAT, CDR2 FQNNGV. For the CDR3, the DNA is TGTGCCAGCAGCTTAGTGGGCAGGGGGGAAGCTTTCTTT. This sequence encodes CASSLVGRGEAFF.

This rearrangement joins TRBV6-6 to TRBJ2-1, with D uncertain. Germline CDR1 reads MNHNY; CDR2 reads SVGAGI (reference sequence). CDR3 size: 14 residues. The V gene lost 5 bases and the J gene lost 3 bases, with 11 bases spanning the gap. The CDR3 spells CASSPEWGYNEQFF. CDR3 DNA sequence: TGTGCCAGCAGTCCCGAATGGGGCTACAATGAGCAGTTCTTC.

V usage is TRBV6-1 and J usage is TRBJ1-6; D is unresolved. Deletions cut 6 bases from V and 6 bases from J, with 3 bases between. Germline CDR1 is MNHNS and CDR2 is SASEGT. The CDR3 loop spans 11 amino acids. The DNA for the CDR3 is TGTGCCAGCAGAATTAATTCACCCCTCCACTTT. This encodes CASRINSPLHF.

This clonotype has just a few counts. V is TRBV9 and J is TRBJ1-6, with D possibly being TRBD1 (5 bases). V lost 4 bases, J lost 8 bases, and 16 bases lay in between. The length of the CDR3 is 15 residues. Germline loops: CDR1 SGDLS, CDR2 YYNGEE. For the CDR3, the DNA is TGTGCCAGCAGCCCTCGGTGGGGCGGGGATTCACCCCTCCACTTT. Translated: CASSPRWGGDSPLHF.

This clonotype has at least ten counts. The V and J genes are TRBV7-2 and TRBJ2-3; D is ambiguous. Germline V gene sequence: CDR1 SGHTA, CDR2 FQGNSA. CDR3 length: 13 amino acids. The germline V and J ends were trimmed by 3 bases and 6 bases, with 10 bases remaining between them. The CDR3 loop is CASSLGMGDTQYF. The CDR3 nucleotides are TGTGCCAGCAGCTTGGGGATGGGGGATACGCAGTATTTT.

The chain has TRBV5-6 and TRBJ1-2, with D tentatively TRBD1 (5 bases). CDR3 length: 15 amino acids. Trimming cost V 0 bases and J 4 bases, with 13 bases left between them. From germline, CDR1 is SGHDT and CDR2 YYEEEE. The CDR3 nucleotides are TGTGCCAGCAGCTTGGGTCAACAGGCCTTCTATGGCTACACCTTC. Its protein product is CASSLGQQAFYGYTF.